A single sample is the source of the 17 T cell receptor beta chains below, sequenced in a study of T-cell memory formation after mild COVID-19. Each CDR3 protein is one row after TCRdb ran MiXCR on the 5' RACE reads. Of 150,000 to 200,000 distinct CDR3 sequences listed, about a sixth were seen once; the top ten hold around 1.9%. The sequencing sample was made of PBMCs or a T cell subset sorted from them (not recorded which). All receptors derive from an adult woman who had mild COVID-19 (a few samples of this study predate the infection). Cell type and time point are not known.

This clonotype was counted a few times. J is TRBJ1-3 and V is TRBV18, with D perhaps TRBD1 (5 bases). This CDR3 contains 19 residues. Germline V gene data show CDR1 as KGHSH and CDR2 as LQKENI. Trimming took off 6 bases at V and 0 bases at J, with 24 bases between the two ends. CDR3 DNA: TGTGCCAGCTCTCATCAGGGACCCGGCCCCACTCTCTCTGGAAACACCATATATTTT. Translating it yields CASSHQGPGPTLSGNTIYF.

J is TRBJ2-5 and V is TRBV25-1, with no clear D. V lost 6 bases and J 4 bases, leaving 9 bases between the germline ends. CDR1 MGHDK and CDR2 SYGVNS come from the germline V gene. The CDR3 spans 12 residues. CDR3 in DNA: TGTGCCAGCAGCAAGACCTCAGAGACCCAGTACTTC. Translation gives CASSKTSETQYF. Drawing the rest from reference TRBV25-1 and TRBJ2-5, the complete variable domain is EADIYQTPRYLVIGTGKKITLECSQTMGHDKMYWYQQDPGMELHLIHYSYGVNSTEKGDLSSESTVSRIRTEHFPLTLESARPSHTSQYLCASSKTSETQYFGPGTRLLVL.

This clonotype was seen more than once but under ten times. The chain joins TRBV12-3 or TRBV12-4 to TRBJ1-2; D call uncertain. The CDR3 is 12 amino acids. Trimming left V 3 bases short and J 5 bases short, with 7 bases between. As DNA, the CDR3 is TGTGCCAGCAGTTTCCTGAGGTATGGCTACACCTTC. Translated, it gives CASSFLRYGYTF.

This clonotype has just a few counts. The chain couples TRBV7-9 to TRBJ2-7, with 7 nucleotides matching TRBD1. The CDR3 consists of 13 residues. Germline lookup yields CDR1 SEHNR and CDR2 FQNEAQ (reference sequence). V gave up 4 bases and J gave up 3 bases; unmatched junction bases: 3. CDR3 residues: CASSWDSYYEQYF. As DNA, the CDR3 is TGTGCCAGCAGCTGGGACAGTTACTACGAGCAGTACTTC.

CDR3 residues: CASRQGVSGANVLTF. The CDR3 bases are TGTGCCAGCAGGCAGGGTGTTTCTGGGGCCAACGTCCTGACTTTC. The rearrangement links TRBV12-3 or TRBV12-4 to TRBJ2-6, with D perhaps TRBD1 (5 bases). The CDR3 is made up of 15 amino acids. V dropped 6 bases and J dropped 1 base, with 10 bases sitting between them.

V is TRBV12-3 or TRBV12-4 and J is TRBJ1-5; D is possibly TRBD1 (6 bases). The CDR3 runs 16 residues. V lost 3 bases to trimming and J lost 0 bases, with 12 bases between them. CDR3 amino acids: CASSFRGTYSNQPQHF. The CDR3 nucleotides read TGTGCCAGCAGTTTCAGGGGCACCTATAGCAATCAGCCCCAGCATTTT.

The genes are TRBV24-1 and TRBJ1-1; D call uncertain. This CDR3 spans 13 amino acids. CDR1 KGHDR and CDR2 SFDVKD come from the germline V gene. The V gene lost 4 bases and the J gene lost 4 bases, with 9 bases spanning the gap. CDR3 sequence: CATSDPRATEAFF. DNA for the CDR3: TGTGCCACCAGTGACCCGCGGGCCACTGAAGCTTTCTTT.

This clonotype was seen more than once but under ten times. The chain combines TRBV24-1 with TRBJ2-1; possible D gene TRBD2, 6 bases. V was clipped by 2 bases and J by 8 bases, with 21 bases between them. The CDR3 runs to 17 residues. Germline V gene sequence: CDR1 KGHDR, CDR2 SFDVKD. CDR3: CATSDWSGTQIRDEQFF. CDR3 in DNA: TGTGCCACCAGTGATTGGTCCGGGACTCAAATTCGGGATGAGCAGTTCTTC.

This clonotype appeared a few times. CDR3 bases: TGTGCCAGCAGTGTGTGGGGACAGGGGGCTGGCGAGCAGTACTTC. Encoded protein: CASSVWGQGAGEQYF. The chain combines TRBV12-3 or TRBV12-4 with TRBJ2-7; TRBD1 agrees at 12 bases. The CDR3 length is 15 residues. Trimming cost V 5 bases and J 6 bases; bases outside gene matches: 8.

This chain joins TRBV24-1 and TRBJ2-7, with 8 bases matching TRBD1. CDR3 length: 15 residues. With 3 bases clipped from V and 1 base from J, the junction kept 4 bases outside the gene matches. CDR1 is KGHDR and CDR2 is SFDVKD in the germline V gene. This CDR3 is CATSDGDRTSYEQYF. The CDR3 DNA reads as TGTGCCACCAGTGATGGGGACAGGACATCCTACGAGCAGTACTTC.

Only a few counts were recorded for this clonotype. This sequence joins TRBV11-3 and TRBJ2-1; D not resolved. Trimming pared 3 bases from V and 9 bases from J, leaving 9 bases between. The CDR3 contains 12 residues. CDR1 is SGHNT and CDR2 is YENEEA in the germline V gene. DNA of the CDR3: TGTGCCAGCAGCTTTTTGTCCGGTGAGCAGTTCTTC. Its protein is CASSFLSGEQFF.

V usage is TRBV10-3 and J usage is TRBJ2-7, with D perhaps TRBD2 (5 bases). CDR3 length equals 13 residues. V was pared by 5 bases and J by 0 bases, with 8 bases between. Germline CDR1 is ENHRY and CDR2 is SYGVKD. Written as DNA, the CDR3 is TGTGCCATCAGTTTTACTAGCTCCTACGAGCAGTACTTC. Translated: CAISFTSSYEQYF.

This clonotype has a single count. This may come from a read error, since a much larger clone is one base off. The V call is TRBV3-1, the J call TRBJ2-1, with TRBD1 as a possible D gene (6 bases). Trimming removed 4 bases at V and 6 bases at J, with 25 bases between. The CDR3 is 18 amino acids. CDR1 and CDR2 (germline): LGHDT, YNNKEL (reference sequence). Written as DNA, the CDR3 is TGTGCCAGCAGCCCACTCAACGCAATACAGGGTTTAAGCAATGAGCAGTTCTTC. Translating it yields CASSPLNAIQGLSNEQFF.

The sample holds many counts of this clonotype. The rearrangement links TRBV20-1 to TRBJ2-7, with TRBD2 identical over 13 bases. The J segment lost 3 bases and the V segment lost 6 bases, leaving 14 bases of the junction unmatched. The germline CDR1 and CDR2 sequences are DFQATT and SNEGSKA (reference sequence). This CDR3 region has 17 residues. CDR3: CSAKRTSGGPADYEQYF. In nucleotides, the CDR3 is TGCAGTGCAAAACGGACTAGCGGGGGCCCGGCGGACTACGAGCAGTACTTC.

The rearrangement links TRBV4-3 to TRBJ2-1; 8 nucleotides line up with TRBD2. Trimming took 0 bases from V and 5 from J; bases not matched to a gene: 3. The CDR3 contains 15 residues. The germline V gene has CDR1 LGHNA and CDR2 YSLEER. DNA of the CDR3: TGCGCCAGCAGCCAAGAGAGCGGGAGTGACAATGAGCAGTTCTTC. Translating gives CASSQESGSDNEQFF.

This clonotype was observed a handful of times. CDR3: CASSGLPGGGTEAFF. The CDR3 DNA is TGTGCCAGCAGTGGGCTGCCTGGGGGAGGCACTGAAGCTTTCTTT. This chain links TRBV27 with TRBJ1-1; a possible D gene is TRBD1 (5 bases). The CDR3 covers 15 residues. Trimming left V 5 bases short and J 4 bases short, with 17 bases between. The V gene's germline CDR1 is MNHEY and CDR2 SMNVEV (reference sequence).

This chain uses TRBV11-3 with TRBJ2-7, with D possibly being TRBD2 (6 bases). CDR1 and CDR2 (germline): SGHNT, YENEEA. Trimming took 6 bases from V and 4 from J, leaving 16 bases between them. The CDR3 runs 14 residues. The CDR3 DNA is TGTGCCAGCAGTGCGGGGCTACCACCTTACGAGCAGTACTTC. Protein product: CASSAGLPPYEQYF.